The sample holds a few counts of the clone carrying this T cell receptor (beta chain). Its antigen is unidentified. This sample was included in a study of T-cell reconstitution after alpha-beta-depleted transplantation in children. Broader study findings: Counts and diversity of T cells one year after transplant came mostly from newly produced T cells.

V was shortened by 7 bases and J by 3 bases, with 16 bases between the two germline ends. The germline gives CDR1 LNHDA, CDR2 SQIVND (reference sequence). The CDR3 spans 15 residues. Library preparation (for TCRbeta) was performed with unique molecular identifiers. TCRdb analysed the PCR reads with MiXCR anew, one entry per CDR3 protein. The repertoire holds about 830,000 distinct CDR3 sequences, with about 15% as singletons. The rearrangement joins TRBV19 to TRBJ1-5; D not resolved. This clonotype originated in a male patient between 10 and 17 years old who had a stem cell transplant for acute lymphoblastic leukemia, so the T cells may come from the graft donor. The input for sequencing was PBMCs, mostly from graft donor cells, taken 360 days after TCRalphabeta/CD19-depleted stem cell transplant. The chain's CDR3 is CASTIGGRHNQPQHF. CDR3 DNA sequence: TGTGCCAGTACCATCGGAGGACGCCACAATCAGCCCCAGCATTTT.